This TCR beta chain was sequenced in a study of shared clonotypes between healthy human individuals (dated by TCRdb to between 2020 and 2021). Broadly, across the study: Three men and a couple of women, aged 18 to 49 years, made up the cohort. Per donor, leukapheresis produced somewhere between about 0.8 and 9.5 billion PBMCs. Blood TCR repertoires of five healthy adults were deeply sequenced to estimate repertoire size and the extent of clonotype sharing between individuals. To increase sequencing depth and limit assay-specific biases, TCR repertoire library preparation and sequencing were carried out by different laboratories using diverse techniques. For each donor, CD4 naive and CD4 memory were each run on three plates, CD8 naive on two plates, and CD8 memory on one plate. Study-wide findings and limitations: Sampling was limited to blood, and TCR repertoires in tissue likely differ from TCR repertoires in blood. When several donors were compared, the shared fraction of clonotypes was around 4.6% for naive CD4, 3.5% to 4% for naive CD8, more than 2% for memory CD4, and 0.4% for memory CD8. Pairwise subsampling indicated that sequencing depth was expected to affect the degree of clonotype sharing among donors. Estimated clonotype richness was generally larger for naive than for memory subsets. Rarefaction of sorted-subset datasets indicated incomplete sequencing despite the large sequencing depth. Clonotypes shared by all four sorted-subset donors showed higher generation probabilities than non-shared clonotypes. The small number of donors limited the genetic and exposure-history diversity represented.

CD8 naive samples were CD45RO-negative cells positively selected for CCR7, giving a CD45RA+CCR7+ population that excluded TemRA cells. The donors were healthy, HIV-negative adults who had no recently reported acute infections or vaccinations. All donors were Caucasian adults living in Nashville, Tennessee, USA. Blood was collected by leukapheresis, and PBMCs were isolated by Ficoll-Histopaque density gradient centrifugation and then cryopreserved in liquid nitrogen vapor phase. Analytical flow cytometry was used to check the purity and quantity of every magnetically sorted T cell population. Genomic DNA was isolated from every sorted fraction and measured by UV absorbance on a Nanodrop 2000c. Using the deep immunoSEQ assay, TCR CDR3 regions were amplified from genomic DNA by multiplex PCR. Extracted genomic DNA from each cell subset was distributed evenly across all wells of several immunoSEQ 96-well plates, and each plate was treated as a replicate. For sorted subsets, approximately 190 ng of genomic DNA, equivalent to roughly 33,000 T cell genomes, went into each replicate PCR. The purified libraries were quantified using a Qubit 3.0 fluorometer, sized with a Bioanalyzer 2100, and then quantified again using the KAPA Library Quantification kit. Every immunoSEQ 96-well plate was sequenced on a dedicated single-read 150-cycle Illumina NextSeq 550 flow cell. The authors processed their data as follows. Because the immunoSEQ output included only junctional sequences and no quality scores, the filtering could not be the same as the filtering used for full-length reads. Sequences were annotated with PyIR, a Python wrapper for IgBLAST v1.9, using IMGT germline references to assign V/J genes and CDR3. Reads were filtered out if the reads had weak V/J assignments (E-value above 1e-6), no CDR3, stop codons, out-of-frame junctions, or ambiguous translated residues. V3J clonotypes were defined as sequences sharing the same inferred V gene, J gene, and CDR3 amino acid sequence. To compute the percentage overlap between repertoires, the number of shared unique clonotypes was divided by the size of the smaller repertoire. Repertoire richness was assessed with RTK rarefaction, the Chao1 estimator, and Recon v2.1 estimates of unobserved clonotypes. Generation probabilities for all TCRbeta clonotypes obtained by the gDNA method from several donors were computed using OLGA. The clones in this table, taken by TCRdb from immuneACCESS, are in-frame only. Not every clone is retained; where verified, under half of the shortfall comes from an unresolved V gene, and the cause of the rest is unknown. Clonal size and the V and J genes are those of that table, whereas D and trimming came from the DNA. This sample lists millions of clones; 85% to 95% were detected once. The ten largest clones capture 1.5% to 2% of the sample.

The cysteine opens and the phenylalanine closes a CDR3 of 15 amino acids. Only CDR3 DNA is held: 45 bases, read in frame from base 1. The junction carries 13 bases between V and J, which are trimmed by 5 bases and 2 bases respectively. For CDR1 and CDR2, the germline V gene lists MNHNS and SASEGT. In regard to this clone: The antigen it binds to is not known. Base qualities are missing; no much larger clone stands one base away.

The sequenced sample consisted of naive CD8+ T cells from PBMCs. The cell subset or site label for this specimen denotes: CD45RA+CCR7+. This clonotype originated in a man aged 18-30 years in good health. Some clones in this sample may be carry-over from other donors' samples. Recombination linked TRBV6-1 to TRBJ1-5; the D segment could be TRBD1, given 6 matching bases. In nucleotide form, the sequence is TGTGCCAGCAGTTTCCGGGCAGGGGGCAATCAGCCCCAGCATTTT. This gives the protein CASSFRAGGNQPQHF.